This TCR beta chain was recovered during a study of chemoradiotherapy in HPV16-positive cancers. Study outcomes and limitations: Only a couple of HPV16-positive patients supplied the functional HPV-specificity definition. In HPV16-positive patients, HPV-responsive T-cell expansion tracked better recurrence-free survival. During treatment, candidate HPV-specific clones and E7-related motifs expanded in tumor.

The CDR3 loop spans 15 amino acids. Trimming shortened V by 1 base and J by 3 bases, and 14 bases separated the two germline ends. Germline CDR1 is SGHRS and CDR2 is YFSETQ. Profiling relied on immunoSEQ multiplex PCR, and the TCRdb table lists in-frame clones only, not all of them. The sample has around 8,100 clones; roughly 87% are singletons. Only a few counts were recorded for this clone. Its specificity is unknown. The source was blood, collected from a patient who underwent chemoradiotherapy. The genes are TRBV5-1 and TRBJ2-7; D could derive from TRBD1 or TRBD2 (5 bases each). The receptor was derived from a human donor with HPV-associated anogenital cancer. The CDR3 DNA is TGCGCCAGCAGCTTGATAAGGGACGCAAACTACGAGCAGTACTTC. This translates into CASSLIRDANYEQYF.